This T cell receptor beta chain is from a study of graft-versus-host responses after intestinal transplantation. Whole-study context: Grafts that recipients had were multivisceral, liver-intestinal, or isolated intestinal transplants. Anti-thymocyte globulin served as induction for all recipients, who then took tacrolimus and steroids for around 3 years. General observations from the study: GvH clones appeared in recipient marrow, some first in ileum or blood. Allograft clonal ratios (graft-versus-host to host-versus-graft) were high in patients who had graft-donor T cell macrochimerism.

The V gene end was trimmed by 4 bases and the J gene end by 4 bases; junction bases not matched to a gene: 7. The CDR3 covers 15 residues. Per germline, CDR1 SGHDT and CDR2 YYEEEE. Method: immunoSEQ multiplex PCR; TCRdb's copy keeps in-frame clones and lacks some. The data show about 90,000 clones, with about 88% seen just once and approximately 0.3% held by the top ten. On this clone: Its antigen is not known.

The V and J genes are TRBV5-6 and TRBJ2-1; 8 positions agree with TRBD2. The sample here was unstimulated CD4+ T cells sorted from spleen or lymph node cells, taken before transplant. The TCR was taken from a human donor who was the organ donor for an intestinal transplant. CDR3 protein: CASSRGRGAYNEQFF. The CDR3 coding sequence is TGTGCCAGCAGCCGGGGGCGGGGGGCTTACAATGAGCAGTTCTTC.